A single T cell receptor beta chain is shown here with its context. CDR3-region Arm-PCR and iRepertoire HTBI primers produced the TCR beta libraries. Study processing details: Identified segments across samples numbered some 62 TRBV and more than 11 TRBJ. TCRdb fed the multiplex PCR reads into MiXCR, producing one record per CDR3 protein. These V and J calls rely on TCRdb rather than the paper's analysis. Here the sample spans 360,000 or so distinct CDR3 sequences, about 11% being singletons. This sample was taken from a study of regulatory T cells in long-lasting Graves disease. The sample's time point: newly diagnosed GD, antithyroid drugs for less than 3 months. RNA isolated from PBMCs was used to make the TCR library. V shed 9 bases and J 6 bases; nucleotides not matched to a gene: 7. This CDR3 is built from 12 residues. The germline V gene encodes CDR1 MNHNS and CDR2 SASEGT. The same sample was also studied in work on T cells in Graves' hyperthyroidism and ophthalmopathy. As that study records: Most thyroid clonotypes with frequency above 0.001 were detected in blood.

This material consisted of peripheral blood mononuclear cells (PBMCs), taken at new diagnosis, from a patient treated with antithyroid drugs. V usage is TRBV6-1 and J usage is TRBJ1-2, with 7 nucleotides matching TRBD1. This receptor was taken from a woman aged 18 to 35 with Graves disease. The CDR3 reads CARKIQGHGYTF. In DNA, the CDR3 is TGTGCCAGGAAGATACAGGGGCATGGCTACACCTTC.